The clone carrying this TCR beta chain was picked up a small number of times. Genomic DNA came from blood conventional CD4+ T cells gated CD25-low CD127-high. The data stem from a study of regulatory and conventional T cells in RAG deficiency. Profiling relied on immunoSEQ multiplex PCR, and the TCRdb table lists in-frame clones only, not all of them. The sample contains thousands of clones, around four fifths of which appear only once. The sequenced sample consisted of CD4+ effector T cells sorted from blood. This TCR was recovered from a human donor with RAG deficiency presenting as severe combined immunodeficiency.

This chain's CDR3 is CASSPESPNTDNEQYF. The CDR3 nucleotides are TGCGCCAGCAGCCCGGAAAGTCCTAACACGGATAACGAGCAGTACTTC. J is TRBJ2-7 and V is TRBV4-3; no clear D. There are 16 residues in the CDR3. Germline V gene sequence: CDR1 LGHNA, CDR2 YSLEER. The V gene lost 4 bases and the J gene lost 5 bases, with 21 bases spanning the gap.